These 32 T cell receptor beta chains share one sample of origin, sequenced in a study of cytomegalovirus exposure and HLA in healthy donors (dated by TCRdb to about 2017). Library generation was performed with the immunoSEQ multiplex PCR assay. A mixture of 60 forward primers for TCR Vbeta segments and 13 reverse primers for TCR Jbeta segments was used in the multiplex PCR. TCRdb retrieved this table from immuneACCESS and kept in-frame rearrangements only. Not all clones are present; in checked studies, unresolved V genes account for under half, and no reason is known for the remainder. Across this sample there are about 98,000 clones, with around 72% seen only once. The top ten constitute 1.8% of the sample. Sequenced sample: PBMCs. The receptor source for this set is a male donor in good health and CMV-seronegative.

The rearrangement joins TRBV7-9 to TRBJ1-2; no clear D. In germline, CDR1 is SEHNR, CDR2 FQNEAQ (reference sequence). Between the trimmed V and J ends, which lost 8 bases and 1 base, there was a span of 23 bases. The CDR3 consists of 17 residues. This CDR3 is CASFPPFPNAGNYGYTF. CDR3 DNA sequence: TGTGCCAGCTTCCCCCCTTTCCCAAACGCGGGTAACTATGGCTACACCTTC.

V and J are TRBV10-2 and TRBJ2-7, with 9 bases fitting TRBD2. Trimming at V came to 3 bases and at J to 4 bases, leaving 4 bases not matched to a gene. Per the germline V gene, CDR1 is WSHSY and CDR2 is SAAADI. The CDR3 consists of 14 residues. The CDR3 protein is CASSESAGGYEQYF. The CDR3 nucleotides are TGCGCCAGCAGTGAATCAGCGGGAGGATACGAGCAGTACTTC.

Remarks on this clone: Relative to the germline gene, one junction end is altered; a read error may explain this. The chain couples TRBV7-7 to TRBJ2-5; no clear D gene. This CDR3 is 14 amino acids long. Germline assignment: CDR1 SSHAT and CDR2 FNYEAQ (reference sequence). In DNA form, the CDR3 reads TGTGCTAGCAGCCCCACTGACAAGCAAGAGACCCAGTACTTC. Translation: CASSPTDKQETQYF.

The chain joins TRBV7-2 to TRBJ1-1, with D possibly TRBD1 on 6 matching bases. Trimming pared 2 bases from V and 11 bases from J, leaving 12 bases between. Germline-derived CDR1 and CDR2 are SGHTA and FQGNSA. The CDR3 consists of 12 residues. The CDR3 reads CASSLTRGTAFF. The CDR3 region has the DNA TGTGCCAGCAGCTTAACTAGGGGGACGGCTTTCTTT. The variable domain in full, with the rest retrieved from reference TRBV7-2 and TRBJ1-1, is GAGVSQSPSNKVTEKGKDVELRCDPISGHTALYWYRQSLGQGLEFLIYFQGNSAPDKSGLPSDRFSAERTGGSVSTLTIQRTQQEDSAVYLCASSLTRGTAFFGQGTRLTVV.

The rearrangement links TRBV5-6 to TRBJ2-3; possibly TRBD2 for D (5 bases). V dropped 4 bases and J dropped 5 bases, with 17 bases sitting between them. This CDR3 has 15 residues. Per germline, CDR1 SGHDT and CDR2 YYEEEE. CDR3 sequence: CASSPYGGSGDTQYF. The CDR3 nucleotides read TGTGCCAGCAGCCCCTACGGAGGTTCAGGAGATACGCAGTATTTT.

The chain links TRBV10-3 to TRBJ2-2; 8 positions match TRBD1. V lost 0 bases to trimming and J lost 5 bases; unmatched junction nucleotides: 5. The germline V gene encodes CDR1 ENHRY and CDR2 SYGVKD. The CDR3 runs to 16 residues. CDR3 amino acids: CAISESAGGATGELFF. Here the CDR3 DNA reads TGTGCCATCAGTGAGTCGGCAGGGGGCGCGACCGGGGAGCTGTTTTTT.

This clone was picked up a small number of times. The chain employs TRBV2 and TRBJ2-3; weak D call: TRBD1 (5 bases). CDR3 length: 12 amino acids. CDR1 and CDR2 (germline): SNHLY, FYNNEI. Trimming left V 6 bases short and J 6 bases short, with 10 bases between. CDR3 bases: TGTGCCAGCAGGGACAACGGGGATACGCAGTATTTT. This gives the protein CASRDNGDTQYF. The full variable domain, with the rest looked up from reference TRBV2 and TRBJ2-3, is EPEVTQTPSHQVTQMGQEVILRCVPISNHLYFYWYRQILGQKVEFLVSFYNNEISEKSEIFDDQFSVERPDGSNFTLKIRSTKLEDSAMYFCASRDNGDTQYFGPGTRLTVL.

The V call is TRBV25-1, the J call TRBJ2-3, with TRBD1 identical over 7 bases. The V and J ends lost 4 bases and 1 base, in that order; junction bases with no gene match: 2. In germline, CDR1 is MGHDK, CDR2 SYGVNS. CDR3 size: 14 residues. The CDR3 DNA is TGTGCCAGCAGTGCTACAGGGGGCACAGATACGCAGTATTTT. Protein sequence: CASSATGGTDTQYF.

This clone was detected once. The rearrangement links TRBV4-1 to TRBJ2-1; 11 nucleotides line up with TRBD1. The germline gives CDR1 MGHRA, CDR2 YSYEKL. With 5 bases clipped from V and 7 bases from J, the junction kept 7 bases outside the gene matches. The CDR3 spans 15 residues. In nucleotides, the CDR3 is TGCGCCAGCAGCTTGGACAGGGGGCGCGTGAATGAGCAGTTCTTC. The encoded protein is CASSLDRGRVNEQFF.

In this sample, this clone turned up once. V usage is TRBV7-9 and J usage is TRBJ2-4; tentatively, D is TRBD2 (6 bases). CDR3 size: 16 residues. Trimming pared 1 base from V and 1 base from J, leaving 11 bases between. The germline CDR1 and CDR2 sequences are SEHNR and FQNEAQ (reference sequence). The CDR3: CASSLGPGGAKNIQYF. DNA for the CDR3: TGTGCCAGCAGCTTAGGTCCCGGAGGGGCCAAAAACATTCAGTACTTC.

The gene calls are TRBV7-2 and TRBJ2-1, with TRBD2 identical over 14 bases. This CDR3 comprises 19 residues. Per germline, CDR1 SGHTA and CDR2 FQGNSA. Unmatched junction bases numbered 18, after V lost 6 bases and J lost 8 bases. The CDR3 here is CASSTRGRAGLAGEHEQFF. CDR3 coding DNA: TGTGCCAGCAGTACCCGGGGCAGGGCGGGACTAGCGGGAGAACATGAGCAGTTCTTC.

The rearrangement joins TRBV2 to TRBJ1-2, with 9 positions matching TRBD1. The CDR3 loop spans 16 amino acids. V lost 4 bases, J lost 5 bases, and 11 bases stayed unmatched. Germline loops: CDR1 SNHLY, CDR2 FYNNEI. This CDR3 is CASSVERDRAAYGYTF. The CDR3 region has the DNA TGTGCCAGCAGTGTCGAGCGGGACAGGGCGGCTTATGGCTACACCTTC.

This sequence joins TRBV6-1 and TRBJ1-5; 11 bases are shared with TRBD1. This CDR3 is built from 14 residues. J lost 5 bases, V lost 7 bases, and 4 bases had no gene match. Germline CDR1 is MNHNS and CDR2 is SASEGT. DNA of the CDR3: TGTGCCAGCATGGGACAGGGGGTCCATCAGCCCCAGCATTTT. Translation gives CASMGQGVHQPQHF.

V gene TRBV7-9 combines with J gene TRBJ1-6, with 11 bases that match TRBD1. The CDR3 is 16 amino acids. Per the germline V gene, CDR1 is SEHNR and CDR2 is FQNEAQ (reference sequence). V lost 1 base, J lost 9 bases, and 5 bases stayed unmatched. The CDR3 reads CASSLGSGTGGSPLHF. In nucleotides, the CDR3 is TGTGCCAGCAGCTTAGGCAGTGGGACAGGGGGTTCACCCCTCCACTTT.

The chain links TRBV28 to TRBJ2-2, with TRBD1 identical over 9 bases. The CDR3 runs 17 residues. In germline, CDR1 is MDHEN, CDR2 SYDVKM. Losses at the gene ends were 2 bases for V and 6 bases for J; bases not matched to a gene: 10. CDR3 nucleotides: TGTGCCAGCAGTTTAAGTGTCCGGGACAGGGCTCCCGGGGAGCTGTTTTTT. Protein sequence: CASSLSVRDRAPGELFF.

V and J are TRBV19 and TRBJ2-2; possibly TRBD1 for D (6 bases). The V and J ends lost 9 bases and 3 bases respectively, with 8 bases between them. CDR1 LNHDA and CDR2 SQIVND come from the germline V gene (reference sequence). The CDR3 totals 12 residues. CDR3 residues: CARYRDTGELFF. CDR3 coding DNA: TGTGCCAGGTACAGGGACACCGGGGAGCTGTTTTTT.

This clone appeared a single time. This chain joins TRBV2 and TRBJ2-1; 13 bases agree with TRBD2. Germline CDR1 and CDR2: SNHLY and FYNNEI. The CDR3 is made up of 15 amino acids. V was pared by 5 bases and J by 4 bases, with 2 bases of the junction left unmatched. CDR3 protein: CASSRLAGGYNEQFF. CDR3 coding DNA: TGTGCCAGCAGTCGACTAGCGGGAGGATACAATGAGCAGTTCTTC. The full variable domain, with the rest looked up from reference TRBV2 and TRBJ2-1, is EPEVTQTPSHQVTQMGQEVILRCVPISNHLYFYWYRQILGQKVEFLVSFYNNEISEKSEIFDDQFSVERPDGSNFTLKIRSTKLEDSAMYFCASSRLAGGYNEQFFGPGTRLTVL.

The chain joins TRBV9 to TRBJ2-3; TRBD2 aligns across 9 bases. The CDR3 consists of 16 residues. Germline loops: CDR1 SGDLS, CDR2 YYNGEE. Unmatched junction bases numbered 7, after V lost 3 bases and J lost 2 bases. CDR3 in DNA: TGTGCCAGCAGCGCCGTAAGGACTAGCGTCACAGATACGCAGTATTTT. As protein: CASSAVRTSVTDTQYF.

The V call is TRBV2, the J call TRBJ2-2, with D perhaps TRBD1 (6 bases). Trimming removed 4 bases at V and 0 bases at J, with 9 bases between. Germline CDR1 is SNHLY and CDR2 is FYNNEI. The CDR3 is 15 residues long. CDR3 DNA sequence: TGTGCCAGCAGTGGGACAGCCTCGAACACCGGGGAGCTGTTTTTT. It encodes CASSGTASNTGELFF.

This clone was found once. The chain recombines TRBV5-4 with TRBJ1-1; 9 nucleotides agree with TRBD1. The trim removed 2 bases at V and 6 bases at J, leaving 8 bases unmatched. Germline V lookup: CDR1 SGHNT, CDR2 YYREEE (reference sequence). The CDR3 totals 15 residues. This CDR3 is CASSFSTGGFPEAFF. In nucleotides, the CDR3 is TGTGCCAGCAGCTTTTCGACAGGGGGTTTCCCTGAAGCTTTCTTT.

The sample holds one count of this clone. This chain links TRBV13 with TRBJ1-1; 8 positions agree with TRBD1. The V segment lost 6 bases and the J segment 5 bases; nucleotides outside the gene matches: 11. Germline-derived CDR1 and CDR2 are PRHDT and FYEKMQ (reference sequence). This CDR3 spans 15 amino acids. CDR3 amino acids: CASSRTSRGRTEAFF. The CDR3 coding sequence is TGTGCCAGCAGTCGAACCAGCAGGGGGCGAACTGAAGCTTTCTTT.

V usage is TRBV7-8 and J usage is TRBJ2-1; 7 bases line up with TRBD2. The trim removed 5 bases at V and 0 bases at J, leaving 4 bases unmatched. The germline gives CDR1 SGHVS, CDR2 FQNEAQ. This CDR3 has 15 amino acids. This chain's CDR3 is CASSPPGGSYNEQFF. The CDR3 nucleotides read TGTGCCAGCAGCCCACCGGGGGGCTCCTACAATGAGCAGTTCTTC.

Here the CDR3 DNA reads TGCGCCAGCAGCCAAGAATTTGGCGGGAGGGCCGTTAAAGATACGCAGTATTTT. Translated, it gives CASSQEFGGRAVKDTQYF. This chain joins TRBV4-1 and TRBJ2-3; 9 bases agree with TRBD2. J gave up 5 bases and V 0 bases, and 12 bases lay outside the gene matches. Germline values: CDR1 MGHRA, CDR2 YSYEKL. The CDR3 extends over 18 amino acids.

The chain couples TRBV4-1 to TRBJ1-1, with D perhaps TRBD1 (6 bases). V gave up 0 bases and J gave up 4 bases, with 12 bases separating them. CDR3 length: 15 amino acids. Germline CDR1 and CDR2: MGHRA and YSYEKL. The CDR3 reads CASSQDRGAATEAFF. The DNA for the CDR3 is TGCGCCAGCAGCCAAGATCGGGGGGCGGCCACTGAAGCTTTCTTT.

V usage is TRBV5-1 and J usage is TRBJ2-6, with TRBD1 as a possible D gene (5 bases). The CDR3 is 15 residues long. Trimming took 1 base from V and 4 from J, leaving 9 bases between them. Germline V gene lookup returns CDR1 SGHRS and CDR2 YFSETQ. The CDR3 loop is CASSLQGSGANVLTF. As DNA, the CDR3 is TGCGCCAGCAGCTTGCAGGGCTCCGGGGCCAACGTCCTGACTTTC.

This clone turned up a few times. This chain joins TRBV29-1 and TRBJ2-1, with D possibly being TRBD1 (6 bases). Trimming shortened V by 1 base and J by 9 bases, and 10 bases separated the two germline ends. Germline V gene sequence: CDR1 SQVTM, CDR2 ANQGSEA. CDR3 length: 12 amino acids. The CDR3 coding sequence is TGCAGCGTTGAAGGACAGGCTAGTGAGCAGTTCTTC. Translation gives CSVEGQASEQFF.

This chain joins TRBV27 and TRBJ1-2; D is uncertain. V was pared by 3 bases and J by 7 bases, with 9 bases between. This CDR3 has 12 residues. CDR1 MNHEY and CDR2 SMNVEV come from the germline V gene (reference sequence). The DNA of the CDR3 is TGTGCCAGCAGTTTGGGCCACGGTGGCTACACCTTC. This sequence encodes CASSLGHGGYTF.

The V call is TRBV27, the J call TRBJ2-1; 7 nucleotides agree with TRBD1. CDR3 length: 14 residues. Germline V CDR1 and CDR2: MNHEY, SMNVEV (reference sequence). The junction had 4 bases not matched to a gene; V was cut back by 2 bases and J by 6 bases. The CDR3 sequence is CASSLPTGRNEQFF. The CDR3 nucleotides read TGTGCCAGCAGTTTACCGACAGGGCGCAATGAGCAGTTCTTC.

The chain joins TRBV11-2 to TRBJ2-3; D call uncertain. Germline values: CDR1 SGHAT, CDR2 FQNNGV. CDR3 size: 15 residues. V dropped 1 base and J dropped 2 bases, with 10 bases sitting between them. CDR3 amino acids: CASSLGASYTDTQYF. In DNA form, the CDR3 reads TGTGCCAGCAGCTTAGGAGCGTCATACACAGATACGCAGTATTTT.

This clone turned up a few times. V gene TRBV11-2 combines with J gene TRBJ1-3; D not certain. This CDR3 is 13 amino acids long. Germline V gene sequence: CDR1 SGHAT, CDR2 FQNNGV. V lost 4 bases to trimming and J lost 8 bases, with 12 bases between them. This chain's CDR3 is CASSSEGSYTIYF. The CDR3 coding sequence is TGTGCCAGCAGCTCCGAGGGAAGCTACACCATATATTTT.

J is TRBJ1-2 and V is TRBV18, with D possibly being TRBD1 (5 bases). The CDR3 loop spans 14 amino acids. V lost 2 bases and J lost 4, with 11 bases in between. Germline V lookup: CDR1 KGHSH, CDR2 LQKENI. In nucleotides, the CDR3 is TGTGCCAGCTCACCAATGTTGCAGGGCTATGGCTACACCTTC. Translation gives CASSPMLQGYGYTF.

This clone turned up a few times. The J gene is TRBJ1-1, the V gene TRBV28; 8 nucleotides match TRBD1. Trimming at V came to 5 bases and at J to 5 bases, leaving 7 bases not matched to a gene. This CDR3 has 14 residues. Germline values: CDR1 MDHEN, CDR2 SYDVKM. CDR3 in amino acids: CASSPSGGWTEAFF. In DNA, the CDR3 is TGTGCCAGCAGTCCCTCAGGGGGCTGGACTGAAGCTTTCTTT.